Listed here are 28 T cell receptor beta chains from one sample, sequenced in a study of early T cells in non-severe SARS-CoV-2 infection. TCRdb called the 5' RACE reads again in MiXCR, with one record for every CDR3 protein. The table records around 76,000 distinct CDR3 sequences, approximately 14% of them present only once. Material: whole blood, obtained at baseline. These receptors all stem from an adult who was a healthcare worker with PCR-confirmed SARS-CoV-2 infection or an uninfected control (not recorded which).

This clonotype was recorded a few times. The gene calls are TRBV19 and TRBJ1-5; a weak D match, TRBD1 (5 bases). Germline V gene lookup returns CDR1 LNHDA and CDR2 SQIVND (reference sequence). There are 16 residues in the CDR3. V gave up 4 bases and J gave up 6 bases, with 19 bases separating them. The CDR3 region has the DNA TGTGCCAGTAGTACCGGGGGATCCCTCGGCACTCAGCCCCAGCATTTT. Amino acids: CASSTGGSLGTQPQHF.

This clonotype showed up many times. This chain uses TRBV29-1 with TRBJ2-5; the D gene is possibly TRBD1 (6 bases). Trimming cost V 7 bases and J 5 bases, with 14 bases left between them. Germline V gene sequence: CDR1 SQVTM, CDR2 ANQGSEA. The CDR3 spans 12 residues. The CDR3 reads CSAWTDAETQYF. For the CDR3, the DNA is TGCAGCGCGTGGACAGATGCGGAGACCCAGTACTTC. Full variable domain (remainder filled in from reference TRBV29-1 and TRBJ2-5): SAVISQKPSRDICQRGTSLTIQCQVDSQVTMMFWYRQQPGQSLTLIATANQGSEATYESGFVIDKFPISRPNLTFSTLTVSNMSPEDSSIYLCSAWTDAETQYFGPGTRLLVL.

The rearrangement uses TRBV5-1 and TRBJ2-7; D might be TRBD1 (6 bases). V dropped 0 bases and J dropped 0 bases, with 10 bases sitting between them. Per germline, CDR1 SGHRS and CDR2 YFSETQ. The CDR3 is 15 residues long. CDR3 DNA sequence: TGCGCCAGCAGCTTGGGCGCGGACAGCTCCTACGAGCAGTACTTC. It yields the protein CASSLGADSSYEQYF.

This chain joins TRBV6-5 and TRBJ1-5; D uncertain. Per germline, CDR1 MNHEY and CDR2 SVGAGI. The CDR3 has 14 amino acids. V was cut by 5 bases and J by 6 bases, with 14 bases left in between. CDR3 loop: CASSLGLESQPQHF. The CDR3 DNA is TGTGCCAGCAGTCTGGGGTTAGAAAGTCAGCCCCAGCATTTT.

This clonotype occurred many times. V gene TRBV5-1 combines with J gene TRBJ2-1, with TRBD2 matching over 8 bases. This CDR3 has 12 residues. CDR1 SGHRS and CDR2 YFSETQ come from the germline V gene. The V and J ends lost 2 bases and 10 bases, in that order; junction bases with no gene match: 2. The CDR3 nucleotides read TGCGCCAGCAGCTTAGCGGGAGAGGAGCAGTTCTTC. Translation gives CASSLAGEEQFF.

This clonotype was observed at least ten times. The rearrangement links TRBV11-2 to TRBJ2-5, with a tentative D call TRBD1 (5 bases). The germline V and J ends were trimmed by 0 bases and 5 bases, with 10 bases remaining between them. Looked up from germline, CDR1 is SGHAT and CDR2 is FQNNGV. The CDR3 has 14 residues. The DNA of the CDR3 is TGTGCCAGCAGCTTAGATCGGACACCTGAGACCCAGTACTTC. Translating gives CASSLDRTPETQYF.

This clonotype was detected a few times. The chain has TRBV7-8 and TRBJ2-3; D might be TRBD1 or TRBD2, each matching 5 bases. The CDR3 consists of 13 residues. The germline gives CDR1 SGHVS, CDR2 FQNEAQ. With 5 bases removed from V and 5 bases from J, the gap between germline ends came to 11 bases. CDR3 in amino acids: CASSPQGEDTQYF. The CDR3, as DNA: TGTGCCAGCAGCCCGCAGGGAGAAGATACGCAGTATTTT.

The chain recombines TRBV9 with TRBJ1-1; 8 bases match TRBD1. With 4 bases clipped from V and 1 base from J, the junction kept 3 bases outside the gene matches. Germline values: CDR1 SGDLS, CDR2 YYNGEE. The CDR3 totals 14 residues. The CDR3 DNA is TGTGCCAGCAGCTTCACAGGGGGGAACACTGAAGCTTTCTTT. It specifies CASSFTGGNTEAFF.

The chain couples TRBV2 to TRBJ2-2; D possibly corresponds to TRBD2 (7 bases). Trimming removed 7 bases at V and 0 bases at J, with 12 bases between. The CDR3 spans 15 residues. Germline assignment: CDR1 SNHLY and CDR2 FYNNEI. This chain's CDR3 is CASKERDTNTGELFF. For the CDR3, the DNA is TGTGCCAGCAAGGAGCGGGACACGAACACCGGGGAGCTGTTTTTT.

The sample holds a few counts of this clonotype. The V gene is TRBV5-5, the J gene TRBJ2-2, with D uncertain. CDR1 and CDR2 from the germline V gene are SGHKS and YYEKEE (reference sequence). The CDR3 runs 13 residues. V lost 4 bases, J lost 6 bases, and 10 bases lay in between. Here the CDR3 DNA reads TGTGCCAGCAGCCCACTAAAGGCCGGGGAGCTGTTTTTT. Translation gives CASSPLKAGELFF.

In this sample, this clonotype turned up a few times. This chain's CDR3 is CASSPRGASGRPSYEQYF. CDR3 coding DNA: TGTGCCAGCAGCCCGAGGGGAGCTAGCGGGAGGCCCTCCTACGAGCAGTACTTC. The J gene is TRBJ2-7, the V gene TRBV7-6; 11 nucleotides match TRBD2. V dropped 5 bases and J dropped 0; count of bases not matched to a gene: 12. Germline values: CDR1 SGHVS, CDR2 FNYEAQ. The CDR3 has 18 amino acids.

This chain connects TRBV20-1 to TRBJ2-7, with D possibly matching TRBD1 (6 bases). The CDR3 is 13 residues long. The ends were cut back, 2 bases at V and 6 bases at J, with 14 bases in the middle. Looked up from germline, CDR1 is DFQATT and CDR2 is SNEGSKA (reference sequence). The CDR3 protein is CSARPTGSREQYF. The CDR3 nucleotides are TGCAGTGCTAGACCGACAGGTAGCCGCGAGCAGTACTTC.

This clonotype was seen ten or more times. The chain recombines TRBV28 with TRBJ1-1, with a weak D call TRBD1 (5 bases). The ends were cut back, 4 bases at V and 1 base at J, with 16 bases in the middle. The CDR3 sequence is 16 residues long. Per the germline V gene, CDR1 is MDHEN and CDR2 is SYDVKM. CDR3 DNA: TGTGCCAGCAGTTCACCACAGGAAAGGGGGAACACTGAAGCTTTCTTT. Translated: CASSSPQERGNTEAFF.

J is TRBJ2-5 and V is TRBV12-3 or TRBV12-4, with no clear D. V was shortened by 3 bases and J by 5 bases, with 13 bases between the two germline ends. This CDR3 region has 14 residues. CDR3 amino acids: CASSFGSLRETQYF. CDR3 in DNA: TGTGCCAGCAGTTTTGGCTCCCTGAGGGAGACCCAGTACTTC.

This clonotype occurred many times. This chain connects TRBV2 to TRBJ1-3; D not certain. Germline V gene lookup returns CDR1 SNHLY and CDR2 FYNNEI. The V end lost 5 bases, the J end lost 0 bases, and 8 bases lay between the germline ends. CDR3 length equals 14 residues. This CDR3 is CASSRAVSGNTIYF. CDR3 sequence (DNA): TGTGCCAGCAGTAGGGCGGTCTCTGGAAACACCATATATTTT.

This clonotype was counted once. The gene calls are TRBV20-1 and TRBJ2-1; 8 bases are a match to TRBD2. V lost 6 bases and J lost 10; bases outside the gene matches: 14. Per the germline V gene, CDR1 is DFQATT and CDR2 is SNEGSKA (reference sequence). The CDR3 is 14 residues long. The CDR3 region is CSAPFLAGSREQFF. CDR3 nucleotides: TGCAGTGCCCCGTTCTTAGCGGGATCCCGGGAGCAGTTCTTC.

This clonotype was detected a few times. V is TRBV28 and J is TRBJ2-3; 13 nucleotides agree with TRBD2. The V gene end was trimmed by 3 bases and the J gene end by 5 bases; junction bases not matched to a gene: 8. The length of the CDR3 is 17 residues. In germline, CDR1 is MDHEN, CDR2 SYDVKM. The CDR3 region is CASSFRGLAGREDTQYF. DNA for the CDR3: TGTGCCAGCAGTTTTAGGGGACTAGCGGGAAGGGAAGATACGCAGTATTTT.

The rearrangement joins TRBV10-1 to TRBJ1-5; no firm D call. The V end was cut by 9 bases, the J end by 5 bases, with 2 bases between. In germline, CDR1 is WNHNN, CDR2 SYGVQD (reference sequence). The CDR3 consists of 9 residues. The CDR3 DNA reads as TGCGCCAGATATCAGCCCCAGCATTTT. This gives the protein CARYQPQHF.

This clonotype was picked up many times. The chain joins TRBV27 to TRBJ2-7; D remains ambiguous. CDR1 MNHEY and CDR2 SMNVEV come from the germline V gene (reference sequence). V lost 2 bases and J 2 bases, leaving 10 bases between the germline ends. This CDR3 has 14 amino acids. Here the CDR3 reads CASSLVGLAYEQYF. In nucleotides, the CDR3 is TGTGCCAGCAGTTTAGTGGGCTTAGCCTACGAGCAGTACTTC.

The chain uses TRBV18 and TRBJ2-5; 7 nucleotides agree with TRBD2. From germline, CDR1 is KGHSH and CDR2 LQKENI. V lost 4 bases and J lost 2; bases outside the gene matches: 7. The length of the CDR3 is 15 residues. CDR3 bases: TGTGCCAGCTCACGGGAGGGGACTGCACAAGAGACCCAGTACTTC. This codes for CASSREGTAQETQYF.

This clonotype has a handful of counts. V and J are TRBV7-3 and TRBJ2-1; D remains unclear. V was trimmed by 3 bases and J by 6 bases, leaving 12 bases between them. CDR1 and CDR2 (germline): SGHTA, FQGTGA. This CDR3 comprises 14 residues. The CDR3, as DNA: TGTGCCAGCAGCTTTCCTTCGAGGAGCAATGAGCAGTTCTTC. Residues: CASSFPSRSNEQFF.

V usage is TRBV7-8 and J usage is TRBJ2-5; no definite D call. Trimming removed 4 bases from V and 2 bases from J, with 14 bases in between. Germline V gives CDR1 SGHVS, CDR2 FQNEAQ. CDR3 length: 15 residues. CDR3 in amino acids: CASSSRRIPQETQYF. The CDR3 coding sequence is TGTGCCAGCAGCTCCCGACGGATTCCACAAGAGACCCAGTACTTC.

V gene TRBV6-2 or TRBV6-3 combines with J gene TRBJ2-6; D not certain. CDR3 length: 13 residues. The V end was cut by 6 bases, the J end by 5 bases, with 8 bases between. CDR1 and CDR2 from the germline V gene are MNHEY and SVGEGT. This CDR3 reads CASSPFRANVLTF. In DNA form, the CDR3 reads TGTGCCAGCAGCCCCTTCAGGGCCAACGTCCTGACTTTC.

This clonotype has only a few counts. This sequence joins TRBV15 and TRBJ2-4; D may match TRBD1 or TRBD2 (6 bases each). The CDR3 length is 19 residues. CDR1 is LNHNV and CDR2 is YYDKDF in the germline V gene (reference sequence). Trimming pared 0 bases from V and 2 bases from J, leaving 20 bases between. This chain's CDR3 is CATSRDLGLGGWTKNIQYF. As DNA, the CDR3 is TGTGCCACCAGCAGAGATCTAGGGTTAGGGGGGTGGACCAAAAACATTCAGTACTTC.

The sample holds a few counts of this clonotype. The rearrangement uses TRBV4-1 and TRBJ2-1; the match to TRBD2 covers 11 bases. V lost 5 bases, J lost 10 bases, and 4 bases stayed unmatched. CDR3 length equals 13 residues. Germline CDR1 reads MGHRA; CDR2 reads YSYEKL. CDR3 sequence reads: CASSTRTSGEQFF. The CDR3, as DNA: TGCGCCAGCAGCACCAGGACTAGCGGGGAGCAGTTCTTC.

The CDR3 region has the DNA TGTGCCAGTACTTTTGGGGACAGGGACTATCAGCCCCAGCATTTT. Amino acids: CASTFGDRDYQPQHF. The J gene is TRBJ1-5, the V gene TRBV19; 9 bases line up with TRBD1. Germline V gene sequence: CDR1 LNHDA, CDR2 SQIVND (reference sequence). The CDR3 runs to 15 residues. V shed 7 bases and J 5 bases; nucleotides not matched to a gene: 9.

The chain is built from TRBV30 and TRBJ2-7; 10 nucleotides agree with TRBD1. V gave up 0 bases and J gave up 3 bases; unmatched junction bases: 5. The CDR3 runs to 15 residues. From germline, CDR1 is GTSNPN and CDR2 SVGIG (reference sequence). The CDR3 protein is CAWSVGDRGFYEQYF. The CDR3 DNA follows: TGTGCCTGGAGTGTAGGGGACAGGGGTTTCTACGAGCAGTACTTC.

The V and J genes are TRBV7-2 and TRBJ2-7; D might be TRBD2 (6 bases). CDR1 SGHTA and CDR2 FQGNSA come from the germline V gene. CDR3 length: 14 amino acids. Trimming cost V 4 bases and J 2 bases, with 12 bases left between them. The CDR3 sequence: CASSSGLGTYEQYF. For the CDR3, the DNA is TGTGCCAGCAGCTCGGGACTGGGGACCTACGAGCAGTACTTC.